This T cell receptor (beta chain) emerged from a study of blood T cell repertoires in COVID-19. Across the whole study: The United States, Italy and Spain were the sources of the acute and convalescent COVID-19 samples. T cells, B-cell-depleted T cells, or PBMCs supplied cDNA or gDNA.

Here immunoSEQ multiplex PCR was the method, and the copy in TCRdb shows in-frame clones only, minus some. The data show around 250,000 clones, over 70% seen once. Looked up from germline, CDR1 is SGHTA and CDR2 is FQGTGA. The CDR3 has 16 residues. With 5 bases clipped from V and 2 bases from J, the junction kept 7 bases outside the gene matches. The J gene is TRBJ2-1, the V gene TRBV7-3; TRBD2 aligns across 9 bases. This TCR was recovered from a human donor in a cohort sampled during active COVID-19. The sample was peripheral blood. The CDR3 nucleotides read TGTGCCAGCAGCACGGCTAGCGGGGCCACCTACAATGAGCAGTTCTTC. Its protein is CASSTASGATYNEQFF.